This TCR beta chain was observed in a study of OX40 agonist ivuxolimab in advanced cancers. The germline CDR1 and CDR2 sequences are LGHNA and YNFKEQ. With V trimmed by 8 bases and J by 1 base, 10 bases remained unmatched. This CDR3 has 16 amino acids. Sequencing used immunoSEQ multiplex PCR; TCRdb keeps in-frame clones, though not all of them. Of 50,000 to 75,000 clones listed, about 83% were seen once; the top ten hold over 7.5%. V usage is TRBV4-2 and J usage is TRBJ1-2; 10 bases line up with TRBD1. The clonotype was recovered from an adult with an advanced solid tumor such as melanoma, head and neck, liver or kidney cancer. This specimen was CD4+ or CD8+ T cells sorted from blood, taken in a trial of the OX40 agonist ivuxolimab. CDR3 sequence reads: CASGGVGTGVNYGYTF. The CDR3 region has the DNA TGTGCCAGCGGCGGCGTAGGGACAGGGGTTAACTATGGCTACACCTTC.